Following are 10 T cell receptor beta chains from one sample sequenced in a study of regulatory T cells in long-lasting Graves disease (dated by TCRdb to about 2021). This specimen's time point label, interpreted: newly diagnosed GD, antithyroid drugs for less than 3 months. RNA was extracted from PBMCs in TRIzol for both TCR sequencing and RNA sequencing. The library came from multiplex PCR. The sequencing machine was an Illumina HiSeq 4000. TCR beta libraries were built with iRepertoire HTBI primers and Arm-PCR amplification of CDR3 regions. Through fastp at Q25 and MiXCR, TCRdb rebuilt clones from the public reads, retaining in-frame beta chains. Identical CDR3 proteins give one entry, which carries the most common genes and DNA. The sample table contains 500,000 or so distinct CDR3 sequences; only one count was recorded for roughly 15% of them. In total, the top ten clones hold around a sixth of the sample.

This sample was also put to use in a study of T cells in Graves' hyperthyroidism and ophthalmopathy.

The starting material was peripheral blood mononuclear cells (PBMCs), obtained at new diagnosis, from a patient treated with antithyroid drugs. The source is a woman in her 50s with Graves disease. Donor details come from another sample of the same person, matched by shared clones.

This clonotype was found many times. V and J are TRBV28 and TRBJ2-7; the D gene is possibly TRBD1 (6 bases). The V gene lost 4 bases and the J gene lost 0 bases, with 13 bases spanning the gap. Germline V gene lookup returns CDR1 MDHEN and CDR2 SYDVKM. The CDR3 runs to 15 residues. CDR3 coding DNA: TGTGCCAGCAGTTACGGGACAACCCACTCCTACGAGCAGTACTTC. Residues: CASSYGTTHSYEQYF.

This clonotype was counted between two and nine times. The V call is TRBV5-1, the J call TRBJ1-2; 8 nucleotides line up with TRBD1. The CDR3 covers 15 residues. After removal of 5 bases from V and 1 base from J, the junction contained 7 bases not matched to a gene. Germline CDR1 SGHRS, CDR2 YFSETQ. CDR3: CASSPPRGRNYGYTF. The DNA of the CDR3 is TGCGCCAGCAGTCCTCCCAGGGGGCGTAACTATGGCTACACCTTC.

CDR3 DNA sequence: TGCAGCGTTTTTGGGGCCAGACAGCCTAACACTGAAGCTTTCTTT. It translates to CSVFGARQPNTEAFF. The V gene is TRBV29-1, the J gene TRBJ1-1, with a weak D call TRBD1 (5 bases). Germline loops: CDR1 SQVTM, CDR2 ANQGSEA. The CDR3 has 15 residues. V was pared by 5 bases and J by 2 bases, with 18 bases between. The full variable domain, its missing parts supplied by reference TRBV29-1 and TRBJ1-1, is SAVISQKPSRDICQRGTSLTIQCQVDSQVTMMFWYRQQPGQSLTLIATANQGSEATYESGFVIDKFPISRPNLTFSTLTVSNMSPEDSSIYLCSVFGARQPNTEAFFGQGTRLTVV.

The rearrangement uses TRBV5-1 and TRBJ2-4; D not certain. The CDR3 loop spans 14 amino acids. Germline lookup yields CDR1 SGHRS and CDR2 YFSETQ. V was shortened by 1 base and J by 8 bases, with 13 bases between the two germline ends. Here the CDR3 reads CASSLPAGEDIQYF. CDR3 coding DNA: TGCGCCAGCAGCTTGCCCGCAGGAGAAGACATTCAGTACTTC.

This chain joins TRBV5-1 and TRBJ2-7; 9 nucleotides align to TRBD1. CDR1 and CDR2 from the germline V gene are SGHRS and YFSETQ. J gave up 3 bases and V 4 bases, and 14 bases lay outside the gene matches. The CDR3 runs 17 residues. CDR3 in DNA: TGCGCCAGCAGCCTCCCCTCCGGGACAGGGTCGATCTACGAGCAGTACTTC. It codes for CASSLPSGTGSIYEQYF.

This clonotype has only a few counts. The rearrangement links TRBV6-5 to TRBJ1-6; D not resolved. V lost 0 bases, J lost 7 bases, and 19 bases lay in between. Per the germline V gene, CDR1 is MNHEY and CDR2 is SVGAGI. The CDR3 totals 18 residues. The CDR3 nucleotides are TGTGCCAGCAGTTACTCGATAACCCCATGGGTATCGAATTCACCCCTCCACTTT. Translation: CASSYSITPWVSNSPLHF.

There are many counts of this clonotype. This chain uses TRBV12-3 or TRBV12-4 with TRBJ2-7; D uncertain. Trimming removed 6 bases at V and 4 bases at J, with 13 bases between. CDR3 size: 13 residues. This CDR3 is CASRSPPAYEQYF. The CDR3 nucleotides read TGTGCCAGCAGATCCCCCCCTGCATACGAGCAGTACTTC.

There are many counts of this clonotype. The chain recombines TRBV20-1 with TRBJ2-7, with D perhaps matching TRBD1 (6 bases). Trimming took off 1 base at V and 2 bases at J, with 9 bases between the two ends. CDR1 DFQATT and CDR2 SNEGSKA come from the germline V gene (reference sequence). The CDR3 sequence is 13 residues long. CDR3: CSARGTAAYEQYF. As DNA, the CDR3 is TGCAGTGCTAGAGGGACAGCAGCCTACGAGCAGTACTTC.

This chain joins TRBV5-1 and TRBJ1-5; possible D gene TRBD1, 6 bases. Trimming removed 4 bases from V and 7 bases from J, with 12 bases in between. This CDR3 contains 13 residues. Germline lookup yields CDR1 SGHRS and CDR2 YFSETQ. For the CDR3, the DNA is TGCGCCAGCAGCACAGAGGGGGGGCAGCCCCAGCATTTT. This encodes CASSTEGGQPQHF.

The J gene is TRBJ1-5, the V gene TRBV15, with D possibly TRBD1 on 5 matching bases. Trimming cost V 4 bases and J 8 bases, with 18 bases left between them. CDR1 is LNHNV and CDR2 is YYDKDF in the germline V gene (reference sequence). The CDR3 runs 15 residues. The CDR3, as DNA: TGTGCCACCAGCAAACCGGGACGGGGTCTTAAGCCCCAGCATTTT. Translating gives CATSKPGRGLKPQHF.